This is a list of T cell receptor beta chains from one sample in a study of cytomegalovirus exposure and HLA in healthy donors. The data were produced by immunoSEQ multiplex PCR, yet TCRdb's version contains in-frame clones alone and is incomplete. The table has 200,000 or so clones, more than 80% seen once. Material for sequencing was PBMCs. The receptors stem from a man between 18 and 29 years old in good health and CMV-seropositive. The CDR3 runs from the conserved cysteine through the conserved F or W. D genes are given only for firm matches. Some rows have no size entry. The others give once, few or many, or a class for an expanded clone.

j_gene: TRBJ2-1
v_gene: TRBV28
d_gene: TRBD2
abundance: .
CDR3nt: TGTGCCAGCAGTTTTGATAGCGGGAGTTATGAGCAGTTCTTC
CDR3aa: CASSFDSGSYEQFF

j_gene: TRBJ1-4
v_gene: TRBV5-6
d_gene: .
abundance: .
CDR3nt: TGTGCCAGCAGCTCGGGATCCTATGAAAAACTGTTTTTT
CDR3aa: CASSSGSYEKLFF

j_gene: TRBJ2-7
v_gene: TRBV14
d_gene: .
abundance: .
CDR3nt: TGTGCCAGCAGGCGGACTGGATCCTACGAGCAGTACTTC
CDR3aa: CASRRTGSYEQYF

j_gene: TRBJ2-7
v_gene: TRBV5-1
d_gene: TRBD2
abundance: .
CDR3nt: TGCGCCAGCAGCTCGCTAACTAGCGGGTTCTCCTACGAGCAGTACTTC
CDR3aa: CASSSLTSGFSYEQYF

j_gene: TRBJ2-7
v_gene: TRBV7-2
d_gene: TRBD2
abundance: .
CDR3nt: TGTGCCAGCAGGTTAACTAGCGGGGCCTACGAGCAGTACTTC
CDR3aa: CASRLTSGAYEQYF

j_gene: TRBJ2-3
v_gene: TRBV4-1
d_gene: .
abundance: .
CDR3nt: TGCGCCAGCAGCCAAGAGGGCGAGGGATGGGGTGGGAATACGCAGTATTTT
CDR3aa: CASSQEGEGWGGNTQYF

j_gene: TRBJ2-1
v_gene: TRBV7-9
d_gene: TRBD2
abundance: .
CDR3nt: TGTGCCAGCAGCTGGGGACTAGCGGGAGTAAATGAGCAGTTCTTC
CDR3aa: CASSWGLAGVNEQFF

j_gene: TRBJ2-7
v_gene: TRBV4-1
d_gene: TRBD1
abundance: .
CDR3nt: TGCGCCAGCAGCCAAGGACAGGGGTTCGGGTACGAGCAGTACTTC
CDR3aa: CASSQGQGFGYEQYF

j_gene: TRBJ2-1
v_gene: TRBV28
d_gene: TRBD2
abundance: .
CDR3nt: TGTGCCAGCAGTTCCAATAGCGGGAGGGCTCTTAATGAGCAGTTCTTC
CDR3aa: CASSSNSGRALNEQFF

j_gene: TRBJ2-2
v_gene: TRBV27
d_gene: TRBD1
abundance: once
CDR3nt: TGTGCCAGCAGTTACGACAGGGGCGGCGGGGAGCTGTTTTTT
CDR3aa: CASSYDRGGGELFF

j_gene: TRBJ2-7
v_gene: TRBV11-2
d_gene: TRBD2
abundance: .
CDR3nt: TGTGCCAGCAGCTTAGCGGGAGGGCCGTTCTACGAGCAGTACTTC
CDR3aa: CASSLAGGPFYEQYF

j_gene: TRBJ1-2
v_gene: TRBV27
d_gene: .
abundance: .
CDR3nt: TGTGCCAGCAGTTCGGACAATCCCCGGGGCTACACCTTC
CDR3aa: CASSSDNPRGYTF

j_gene: TRBJ2-7
v_gene: TRBV11-2
d_gene: TRBD2
abundance: .
CDR3nt: TGTGCCAGCAGCTTATCTAGCGGGAGCCCCGTCTCCTACGAGCAGTACTTC
CDR3aa: CASSLSSGSPVSYEQYF

j_gene: TRBJ1-5
v_gene: TRBV13
d_gene: .
abundance: .
CDR3nt: TGTGCCAGCAGTTATAGCGGGAATCAGCCCCAGCATTTT
CDR3aa: CASSYSGNQPQHF

j_gene: TRBJ1-3
v_gene: TRBV9
d_gene: TRBD1
abundance: once
CDR3nt: TGTGCCAGCAGCGCGACAGGGAATGGAAACACCATATATTTT
CDR3aa: CASSATGNGNTIYF

j_gene: TRBJ2-3
v_gene: TRBV5-1
d_gene: .
abundance: .
CDR3nt: TGCGCCAGCAGCTCGGGCACAGATACGCAGTATTTT
CDR3aa: CASSSGTDTQYF

j_gene: TRBJ2-1
v_gene: TRBV28
d_gene: .
abundance: .
CDR3nt: TGTGCCAGCTTAACTAGTGGGAGCTCCTACAATGAGCAGTTCTTC
CDR3aa: CASLTSGSSYNEQFF

j_gene: TRBJ1-5
v_gene: TRBV10-3
d_gene: .
abundance: .
CDR3nt: TGTGCCATCAGTGAGGAGGGAGGCAATCAGCCCCAGCATTTT
CDR3aa: CAISEEGGNQPQHF

j_gene: TRBJ2-7
v_gene: TRBV14
d_gene: TRBD2
abundance: .
CDR3nt: TGTGCCAGCAGCCTCTTTGGAGGCGGGAGGGCCGACGAGCAGTACTTC
CDR3aa: CASSLFGGGRADEQYF

j_gene: TRBJ1-2
v_gene: TRBV9
d_gene: .
abundance: .
CDR3nt: TGTGCCAGCAGCGTCTCGGGATCGGACTATGGCTACACCTTC
CDR3aa: CASSVSGSDYGYTF

j_gene: TRBJ1-1
v_gene: TRBV18
d_gene: .
abundance: .
CDR3nt: TGTGCCAGCTCCACGGCCGGGGATGAGGTTTTCTTT
CDR3aa: CASSTAGDEVFF

j_gene: TRBJ2-1
v_gene: TRBV27
d_gene: .
abundance: .
CDR3nt: TGTGCCAGCAGTTTACGGCGCGGTAATGAGCAGTTCTTC
CDR3aa: CASSLRRGNEQFF

j_gene: TRBJ2-2
v_gene: TRBV14
d_gene: .
abundance: .
CDR3nt: TGTGCCAGCAGCCACCATAACACCGGGGAGCTGTTTTTT
CDR3aa: CASSHHNTGELFF

j_gene: TRBJ1-5
v_gene: TRBV18
d_gene: TRBD1
abundance: .
CDR3nt: TGTGCCAGCTCAGGAGACAGGGCCAGCAATCAGCCCCAGCATTTT
CDR3aa: CASSGDRASNQPQHF

j_gene: TRBJ2-7
v_gene: TRBV7-9
d_gene: .
abundance: .
CDR3nt: TGTGCCAGCAGCTTATCCGACTCCTGGAGTTCCGAGCAGTACTTC
CDR3aa: CASSLSDSWSSEQYF

j_gene: TRBJ2-3
v_gene: TRBV9
d_gene: .
abundance: .
CDR3nt: TGTGCCAGCAGCGTCCAAAATACGCAGTATTTT
CDR3aa: CASSVQNTQYF

j_gene: TRBJ2-3
v_gene: TRBV6-5
d_gene: TRBD2
abundance: .
CDR3nt: TGTGCCAGCAGTTACTCGACCCTAGCGGGACTTTCACTCGAGTATTTT
CDR3aa: CASSYSTLAGLSLEYF

j_gene: TRBJ2-7
v_gene: TRBV19
d_gene: TRBD2
abundance: .
CDR3nt: TGTGCCAGTAGGGGGGAGAGGACTAGCGGGGGCAGCTACGAGCAGTACTTC
CDR3aa: CASRGERTSGGSYEQYF

j_gene: TRBJ1-2
v_gene: TRBV7-9
d_gene: TRBD1
abundance: .
CDR3nt: TGTGCCAGCAGCCAAGACAGGGGCGGCTACACCTTC
CDR3aa: CASSQDRGGYTF

j_gene: TRBJ2-5
v_gene: TRBV7-2
d_gene: TRBD2
abundance: .
CDR3nt: TGTGCCAGCAGCTTAGGCGGGAGCCAAGAGACCCAGTACTTC
CDR3aa: CASSLGGSQETQYF

j_gene: TRBJ2-7
v_gene: TRBV19
d_gene: .
abundance: .
CDR3nt: TGTGCCAGTAGCGACAGCTACGAGCAGTACTTC
CDR3aa: CASSDSYEQYF

j_gene: TRBJ2-2
v_gene: TRBV29-1
d_gene: .
abundance: .
CDR3nt: TGCAGCGTCCTTGAACAGGGACCTAGCACCGGGGAGCTGTTTTTT
CDR3aa: CSVLEQGPSTGELFF

j_gene: TRBJ2-5
v_gene: TRBV5-1
d_gene: TRBD1
abundance: .
CDR3nt: TGCGCCAGCAGCCGGGACAGGGGGGAGGAGACCCAGTACTTC
CDR3aa: CASSRDRGEETQYF

j_gene: TRBJ1-5
v_gene: TRBV27
d_gene: .
abundance: few
CDR3nt: TGTGCCAGCAGCACCACAGGGACGGGTCAGCCCCAGCATTTT
CDR3aa: CASSTTGTGQPQHF

j_gene: TRBJ1-3
v_gene: TRBV25-1
d_gene: .
abundance: .
CDR3nt: TGTGCCAGCAGTGATTCATTCTCTGGAAACACCATATATTTT
CDR3aa: CASSDSFSGNTIYF

j_gene: TRBJ2-1
v_gene: TRBV5-4
d_gene: TRBD2
abundance: .
CDR3nt: TGTGCCAGCAGTCCCGGGACTAGCCGATACAATGAGCAGTTCTTC
CDR3aa: CASSPGTSRYNEQFF

j_gene: TRBJ1-2
v_gene: TRBV4-1
d_gene: .
abundance: .
CDR3nt: TGCGCCAGCAGCCGCCCCGGGTCCCTGAGAGGCTACACCTTC
CDR3aa: CASSRPGSLRGYTF

j_gene: TRBJ2-7
v_gene: TRBV29-1
d_gene: .
abundance: .
CDR3nt: TGCAGCGTTGAAGACAGTTCCTACGAGCAGTACTTC
CDR3aa: CSVEDSSYEQYF

j_gene: TRBJ2-3
v_gene: TRBV28
d_gene: .
abundance: .
CDR3nt: TGTGCCAGCAGTTTCAGAAATTCAGATACGCAGTATTTT
CDR3aa: CASSFRNSDTQYF

j_gene: TRBJ2-7
v_gene: TRBV28
d_gene: TRBD2
abundance: .
CDR3nt: TGTGCCAGCCGCGGGGGGGGACTAGCGGGTGGAGAGCAGTACTTC
CDR3aa: CASRGGGLAGGEQYF

j_gene: TRBJ1-4
v_gene: TRBV27
d_gene: TRBD1
abundance: .
CDR3nt: TGTGCCAGCAAACGGTCCCGGGACAGTGGAGAAAAACTGTTTTTT
CDR3aa: CASKRSRDSGEKLFF

j_gene: TRBJ2-5
v_gene: TRBV14
d_gene: TRBD2
abundance: .
CDR3nt: TGTGCCAGCAGCCCAAGACTAGCGGCCTACCAAGAGACCCAGTACTTC
CDR3aa: CASSPRLAAYQETQYF

j_gene: TRBJ1-2
v_gene: TRBV5-1
d_gene: .
abundance: .
CDR3nt: TGCGCCAGCAGCTTTAAACAGAATAACTATGGCTACACCTTC
CDR3aa: CASSFKQNNYGYTF

j_gene: TRBJ2-7
v_gene: TRBV9
d_gene: TRBD1
abundance: .
CDR3nt: TGTGCCAGCAGCGCCCCCACCCAGGGGGTAATAGGGTACGAGCAGTACTTC
CDR3aa: CASSAPTQGVIGYEQYF

j_gene: TRBJ1-1
v_gene: TRBV6-1
d_gene: TRBD1
abundance: .
CDR3nt: TGTGCCAGCAGTGAATATTCCGGGACAGGGGACACTGAAGCTTTCTTT
CDR3aa: CASSEYSGTGDTEAFF